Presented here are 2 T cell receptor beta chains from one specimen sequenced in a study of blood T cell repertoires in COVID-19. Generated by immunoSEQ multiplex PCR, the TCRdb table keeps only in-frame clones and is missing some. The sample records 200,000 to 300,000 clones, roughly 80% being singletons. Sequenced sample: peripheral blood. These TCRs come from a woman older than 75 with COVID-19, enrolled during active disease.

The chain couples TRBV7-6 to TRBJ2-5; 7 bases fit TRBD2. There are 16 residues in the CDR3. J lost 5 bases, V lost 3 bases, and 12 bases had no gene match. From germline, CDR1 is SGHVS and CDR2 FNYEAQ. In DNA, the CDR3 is TGTGCCAGCAGCTTCCGATCGGGCGGGAGTCTGGAGACCCAGTACTTC. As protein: CASSFRSGGSLETQYF.

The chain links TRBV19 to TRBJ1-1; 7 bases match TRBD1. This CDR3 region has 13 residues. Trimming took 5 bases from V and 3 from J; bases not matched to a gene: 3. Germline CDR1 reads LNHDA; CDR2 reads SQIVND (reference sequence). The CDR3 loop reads CASSLDRDTEAFF. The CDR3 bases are TGTGCCAGTAGTCTTGACAGGGACACTGAAGCTTTCTTT.